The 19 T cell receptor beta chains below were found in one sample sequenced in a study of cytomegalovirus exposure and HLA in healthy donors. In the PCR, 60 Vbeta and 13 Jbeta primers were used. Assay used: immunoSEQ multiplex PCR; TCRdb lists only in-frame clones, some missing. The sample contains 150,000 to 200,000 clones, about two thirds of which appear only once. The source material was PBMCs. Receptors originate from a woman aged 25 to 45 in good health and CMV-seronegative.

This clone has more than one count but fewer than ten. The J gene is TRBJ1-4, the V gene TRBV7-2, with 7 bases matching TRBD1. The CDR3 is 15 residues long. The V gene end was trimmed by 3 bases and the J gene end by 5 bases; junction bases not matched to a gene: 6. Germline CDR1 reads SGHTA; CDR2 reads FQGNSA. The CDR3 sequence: CASSLSGQKNEKLFF. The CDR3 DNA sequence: TGTGCCAGCAGCTTGTCGGGACAGAAGAATGAAAAACTGTTTTTT. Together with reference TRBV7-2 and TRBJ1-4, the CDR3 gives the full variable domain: GAGVSQSPSNKVTEKGKDVELRCDPISGHTALYWYRQSLGQGLEFLIYFQGNSAPDKSGLPSDRFSAERTGGSVSTLTIQRTQQEDSAVYLCASSLSGQKNEKLFFGSGTQLSVL.

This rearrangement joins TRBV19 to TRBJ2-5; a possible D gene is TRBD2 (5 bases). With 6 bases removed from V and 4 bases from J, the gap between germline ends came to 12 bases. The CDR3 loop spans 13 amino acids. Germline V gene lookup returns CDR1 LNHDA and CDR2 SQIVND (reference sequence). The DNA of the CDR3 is TGTGCCAGTAGGCCGGGGATAGGAGAGACCCAGTACTTC. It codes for CASRPGIGETQYF.

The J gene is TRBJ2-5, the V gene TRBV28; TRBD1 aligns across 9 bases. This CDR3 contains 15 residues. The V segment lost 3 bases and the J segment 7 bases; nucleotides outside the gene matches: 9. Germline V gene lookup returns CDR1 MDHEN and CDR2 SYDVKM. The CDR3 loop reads CASSLGTGPGWTQYF. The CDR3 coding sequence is TGTGCCAGCAGTTTGGGGACAGGGCCAGGATGGACCCAGTACTTC.

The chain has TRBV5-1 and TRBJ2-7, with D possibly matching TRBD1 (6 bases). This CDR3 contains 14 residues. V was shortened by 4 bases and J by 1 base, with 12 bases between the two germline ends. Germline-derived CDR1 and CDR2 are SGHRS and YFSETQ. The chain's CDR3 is CASSINRESYEQYF. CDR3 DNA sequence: TGCGCCAGCAGCATAAACAGGGAATCCTACGAGCAGTACTTC.

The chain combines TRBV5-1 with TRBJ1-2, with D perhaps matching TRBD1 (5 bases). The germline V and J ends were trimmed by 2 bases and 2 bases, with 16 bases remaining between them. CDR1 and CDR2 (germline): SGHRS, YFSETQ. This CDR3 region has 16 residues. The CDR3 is CASSFTFWGSNYGYTF. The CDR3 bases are TGCGCCAGCAGCTTTACGTTTTGGGGCAGCAACTATGGCTACACCTTC.

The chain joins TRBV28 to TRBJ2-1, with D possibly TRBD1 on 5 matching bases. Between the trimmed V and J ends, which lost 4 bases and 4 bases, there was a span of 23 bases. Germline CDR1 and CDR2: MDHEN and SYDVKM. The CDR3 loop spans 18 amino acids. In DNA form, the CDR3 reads TGTGCCAGCAGTTCTCCCCTCTCAGGGATGAAGCAATACAATGAGCAGTTCTTC. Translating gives CASSSPLSGMKQYNEQFF.

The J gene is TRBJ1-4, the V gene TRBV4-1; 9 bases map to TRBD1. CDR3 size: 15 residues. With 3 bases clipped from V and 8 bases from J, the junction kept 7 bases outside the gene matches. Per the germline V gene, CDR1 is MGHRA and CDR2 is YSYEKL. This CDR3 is CASSQSGTGTEKLFF. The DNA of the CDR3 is TGCGCCAGCAGCCAGAGCGGGACAGGGACGGAAAAACTGTTTTTT.

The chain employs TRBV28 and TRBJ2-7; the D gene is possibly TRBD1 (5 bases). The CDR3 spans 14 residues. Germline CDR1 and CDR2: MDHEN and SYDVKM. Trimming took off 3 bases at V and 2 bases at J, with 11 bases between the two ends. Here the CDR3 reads CASSFRALPYEQYF. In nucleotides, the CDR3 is TGTGCCAGCAGTTTCAGGGCCCTTCCCTACGAGCAGTACTTC.

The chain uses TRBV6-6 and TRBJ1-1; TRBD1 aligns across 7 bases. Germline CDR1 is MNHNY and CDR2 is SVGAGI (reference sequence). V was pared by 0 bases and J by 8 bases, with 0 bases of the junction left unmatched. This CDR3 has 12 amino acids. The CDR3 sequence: CASSYSDREAFF. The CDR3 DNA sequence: TGTGCCAGCAGTTACTCGGACAGGGAAGCTTTCTTT.

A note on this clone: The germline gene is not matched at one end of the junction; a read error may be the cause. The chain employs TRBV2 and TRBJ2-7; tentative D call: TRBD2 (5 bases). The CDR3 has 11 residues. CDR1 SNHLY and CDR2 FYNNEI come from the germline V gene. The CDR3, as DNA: TGTGCCAGCGTCGAGGGTGACCTTCCGCACTTC. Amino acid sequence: CASVEGDLPHF.

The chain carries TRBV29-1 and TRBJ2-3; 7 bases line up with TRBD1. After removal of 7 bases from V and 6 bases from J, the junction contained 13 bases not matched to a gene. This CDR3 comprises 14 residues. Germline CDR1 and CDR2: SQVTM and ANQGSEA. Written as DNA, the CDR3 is TGCAGCGCCCGCCCCGGGACAGAATTTGATACGCAGTATTTT. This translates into CSARPGTEFDTQYF.

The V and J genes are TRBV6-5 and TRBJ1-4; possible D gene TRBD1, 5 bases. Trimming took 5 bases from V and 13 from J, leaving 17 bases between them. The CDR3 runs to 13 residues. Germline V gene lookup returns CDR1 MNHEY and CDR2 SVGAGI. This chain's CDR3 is CASSEVGAGGLFF. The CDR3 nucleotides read TGTGCCAGCAGTGAAGTAGGGGCGGGGGGACTGTTTTTT.

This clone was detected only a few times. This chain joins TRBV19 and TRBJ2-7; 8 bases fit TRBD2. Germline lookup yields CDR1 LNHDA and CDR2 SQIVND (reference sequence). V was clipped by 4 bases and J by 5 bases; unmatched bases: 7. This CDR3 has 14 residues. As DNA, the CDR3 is TGTGCCAGTAGTACGGGACTAGATGGTAACGAGCAGTACTTC. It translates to CASSTGLDGNEQYF.

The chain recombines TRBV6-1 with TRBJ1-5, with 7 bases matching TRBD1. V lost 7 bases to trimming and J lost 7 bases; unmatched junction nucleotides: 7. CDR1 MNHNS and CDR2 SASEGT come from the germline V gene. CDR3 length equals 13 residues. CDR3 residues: CASNRQGEQPQHF. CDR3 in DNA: TGTGCCAGCAACAGACAGGGCGAACAGCCCCAGCATTTT.

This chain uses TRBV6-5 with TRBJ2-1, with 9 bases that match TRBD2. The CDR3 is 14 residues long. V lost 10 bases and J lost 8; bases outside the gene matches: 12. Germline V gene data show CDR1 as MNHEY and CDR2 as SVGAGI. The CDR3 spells CATGGTSNSHEQFF. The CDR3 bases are TGTGCCACGGGCGGGACTAGCAATTCCCATGAGCAGTTCTTC.

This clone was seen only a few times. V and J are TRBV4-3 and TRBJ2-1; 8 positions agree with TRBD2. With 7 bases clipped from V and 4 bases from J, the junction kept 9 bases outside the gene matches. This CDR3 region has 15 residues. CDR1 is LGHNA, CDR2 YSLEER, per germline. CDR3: CASTPSGGRYNEQFF. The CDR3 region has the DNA TGCGCCAGCACCCCGAGCGGGGGCAGGTACAATGAGCAGTTCTTC.

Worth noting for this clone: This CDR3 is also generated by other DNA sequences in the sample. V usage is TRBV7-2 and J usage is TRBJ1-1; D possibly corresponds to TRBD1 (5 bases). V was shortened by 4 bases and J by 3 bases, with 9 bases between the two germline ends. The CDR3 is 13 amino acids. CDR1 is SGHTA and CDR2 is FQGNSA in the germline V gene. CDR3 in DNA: TGTGCCAGCAGCTCAGACAGAGACACTGAAGCTTTCTTT. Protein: CASSSDRDTEAFF. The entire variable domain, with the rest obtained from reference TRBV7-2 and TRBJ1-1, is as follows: GAGVSQSPSNKVTEKGKDVELRCDPISGHTALYWYRQSLGQGLEFLIYFQGNSAPDKSGLPSDRFSAERTGGSVSTLTIQRTQQEDSAVYLCASSSDRDTEAFFGQGTRLTVV.

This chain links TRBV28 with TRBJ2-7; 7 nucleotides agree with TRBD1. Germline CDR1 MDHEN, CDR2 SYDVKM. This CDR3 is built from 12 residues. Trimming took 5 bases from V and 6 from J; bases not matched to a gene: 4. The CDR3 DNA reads TGTGCCAGCAGTCTACAGGGGTTCGAGCAGTACTTC. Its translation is CASSLQGFEQYF.

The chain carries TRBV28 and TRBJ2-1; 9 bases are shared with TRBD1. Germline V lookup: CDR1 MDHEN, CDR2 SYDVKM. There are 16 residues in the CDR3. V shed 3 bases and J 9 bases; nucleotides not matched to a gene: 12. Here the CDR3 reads CASSFWVGTGRGEQFF. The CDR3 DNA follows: TGTGCCAGCAGTTTTTGGGTCGGGACAGGGAGAGGTGAGCAGTTCTTC.